The sample holds one count of the clone carrying this TCR beta chain. Trimming took 1 base from V and 5 from J, leaving 15 bases between them. CDR1 and CDR2 (germline): LNHDA, SQIVND (reference sequence). The CDR3 covers 16 residues. The data were taken from a study of blood T cell repertoires in COVID-19. Per the original data handling: How many nucleated cells were present was estimated from reference gene primer amplification. The repertoire was sequenced with immunoSEQ multiplex PCR; TCRdb's copy has only in-frame clones and lacks some. That table is the source of V, J and clone size, and D and trimming were worked out from the DNA. The sample yields more than 200,000 clones, roughly nine tenths seen once.

The V call is TRBV19, the J call TRBJ2-1; possibly TRBD1 for D (6 bases). Sequences were obtained from peripheral blood. This TCR was sampled from a man aged 18-30 years with active or convalescent COVID-19. The CDR3 coding sequence is TGTGCCAGTAGTATAGGAGGGACACCTACTAACAATGAGCAGTTCTTC. It specifies CASSIGGTPTNNEQFF.